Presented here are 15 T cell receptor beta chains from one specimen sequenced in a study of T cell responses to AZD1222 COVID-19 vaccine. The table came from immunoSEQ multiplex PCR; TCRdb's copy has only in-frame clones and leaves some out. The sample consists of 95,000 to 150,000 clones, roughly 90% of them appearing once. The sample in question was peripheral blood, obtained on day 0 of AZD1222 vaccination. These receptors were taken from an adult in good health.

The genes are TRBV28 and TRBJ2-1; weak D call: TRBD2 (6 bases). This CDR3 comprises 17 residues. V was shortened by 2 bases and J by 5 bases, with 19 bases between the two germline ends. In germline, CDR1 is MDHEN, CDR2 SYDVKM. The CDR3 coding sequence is TGTGCCAGCAGTTTACCGCCCCTGGGGGGTCCCAACAATGAGCAGTTCTTC. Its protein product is CASSLPPLGGPNNEQFF.

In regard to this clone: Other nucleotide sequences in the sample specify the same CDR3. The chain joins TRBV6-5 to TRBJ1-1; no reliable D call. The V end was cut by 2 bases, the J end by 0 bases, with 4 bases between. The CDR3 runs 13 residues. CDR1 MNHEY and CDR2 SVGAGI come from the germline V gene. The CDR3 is CASSYTVNTEAFF. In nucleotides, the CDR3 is TGTGCCAGCAGTTACACCGTGAACACTGAAGCTTTCTTT.

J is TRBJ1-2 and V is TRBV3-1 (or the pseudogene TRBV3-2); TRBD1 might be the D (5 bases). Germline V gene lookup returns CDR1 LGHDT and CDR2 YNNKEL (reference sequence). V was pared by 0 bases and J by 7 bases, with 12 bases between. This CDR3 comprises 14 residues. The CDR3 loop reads CASSQDHRSVGYTF. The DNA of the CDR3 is TGTGCCAGCAGCCAAGATCACAGGTCGGTTGGCTACACCTTC.

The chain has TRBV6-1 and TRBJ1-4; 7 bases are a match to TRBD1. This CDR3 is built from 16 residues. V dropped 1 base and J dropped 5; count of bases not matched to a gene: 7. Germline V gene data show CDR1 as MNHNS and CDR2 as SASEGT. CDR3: CASSEGEGDRNEKLFF. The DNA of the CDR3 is TGTGCCAGCAGTGAAGGGGAGGGGGACAGAAATGAAAAACTGTTTTTT.

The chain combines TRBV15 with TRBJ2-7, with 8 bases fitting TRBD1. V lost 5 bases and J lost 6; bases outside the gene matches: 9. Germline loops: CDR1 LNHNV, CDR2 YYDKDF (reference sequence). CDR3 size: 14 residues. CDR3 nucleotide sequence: TGTGCCACCAGCCCGGGGCAGGGGGCAGGCGAGCAGTACTTC. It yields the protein CATSPGQGAGEQYF.

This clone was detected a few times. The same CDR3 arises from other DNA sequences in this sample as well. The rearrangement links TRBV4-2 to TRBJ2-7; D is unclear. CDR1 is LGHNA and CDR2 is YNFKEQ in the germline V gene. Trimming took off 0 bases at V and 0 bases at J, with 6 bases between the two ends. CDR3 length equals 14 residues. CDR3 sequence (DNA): TGTGCCAGCAGCCAAGAGGCGAGCTCCTACGAGCAGTACTTC. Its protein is CASSQEASSYEQYF.

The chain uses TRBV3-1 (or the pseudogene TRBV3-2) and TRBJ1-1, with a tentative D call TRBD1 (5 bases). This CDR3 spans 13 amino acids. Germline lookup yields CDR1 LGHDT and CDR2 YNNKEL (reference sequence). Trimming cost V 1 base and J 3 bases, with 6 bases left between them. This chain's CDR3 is CASSQGRDTEAFF. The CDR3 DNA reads TGTGCCAGCAGCCAAGGCAGGGACACTGAAGCTTTCTTT.

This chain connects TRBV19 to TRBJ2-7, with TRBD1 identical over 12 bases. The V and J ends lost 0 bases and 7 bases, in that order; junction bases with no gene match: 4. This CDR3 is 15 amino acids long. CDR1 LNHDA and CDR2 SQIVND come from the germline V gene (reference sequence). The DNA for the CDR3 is TGTGCCAGTAGTATAGAGGGACAGGGGGCAGGAGAGCAGTACTTC. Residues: CASSIEGQGAGEQYF.

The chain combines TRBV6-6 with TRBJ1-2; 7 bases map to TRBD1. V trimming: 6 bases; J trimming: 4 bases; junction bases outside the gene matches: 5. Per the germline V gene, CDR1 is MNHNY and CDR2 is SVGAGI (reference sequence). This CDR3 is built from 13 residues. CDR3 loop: CASSRDSLYGYTF. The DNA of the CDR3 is TGTGCCAGCAGCCGGGACAGCCTCTATGGCTACACCTTC.

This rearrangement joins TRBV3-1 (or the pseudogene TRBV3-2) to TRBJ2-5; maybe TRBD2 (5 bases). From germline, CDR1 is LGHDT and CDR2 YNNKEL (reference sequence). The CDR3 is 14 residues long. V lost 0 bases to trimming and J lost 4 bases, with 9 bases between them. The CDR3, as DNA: TGTGCCAGCAGCCAAGAAATTAGCGTAGAGACCCAGTACTTC. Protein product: CASSQEISVETQYF.

CDR3 sequence: CAWSVGLNNEQFF. The CDR3 nucleotides read TGTGCCTGGAGTGTCGGGCTTAACAATGAGCAGTTCTTC. V and J are TRBV30 and TRBJ2-1; no clear D. Germline CDR1 reads GTSNPN; CDR2 reads SVGIG (reference sequence). Deletions cut 0 bases from V and 5 bases from J, with 8 bases between. The CDR3 has 13 residues.

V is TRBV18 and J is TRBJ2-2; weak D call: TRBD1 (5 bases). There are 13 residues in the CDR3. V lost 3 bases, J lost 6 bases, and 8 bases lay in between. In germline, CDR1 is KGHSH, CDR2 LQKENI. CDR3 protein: CASSPLGPGELFF. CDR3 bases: TGTGCCAGCTCACCTCTGGGGCCCGGGGAGCTGTTTTTT.

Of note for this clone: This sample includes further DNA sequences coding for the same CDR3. This CDR3 is CASSLAGSGGYTF. CDR3 DNA sequence: TGTGCCAGCAGCTTAGCAGGCTCGGGAGGCTACACCTTC. This rearrangement joins TRBV7-2 to TRBJ1-2; D is ambiguous. This CDR3 spans 13 amino acids. Trimming removed 0 bases at V and 8 bases at J, with 10 bases between. Germline lookup yields CDR1 SGHTA and CDR2 FQGNSA.

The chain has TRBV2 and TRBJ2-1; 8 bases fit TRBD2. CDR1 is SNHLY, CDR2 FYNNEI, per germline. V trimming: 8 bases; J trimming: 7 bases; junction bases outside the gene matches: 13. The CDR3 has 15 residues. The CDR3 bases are TGTGCCAGCCTATCCACCGGGAGGGCCGGTAATGAGCAGTTCTTC. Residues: CASLSTGRAGNEQFF.

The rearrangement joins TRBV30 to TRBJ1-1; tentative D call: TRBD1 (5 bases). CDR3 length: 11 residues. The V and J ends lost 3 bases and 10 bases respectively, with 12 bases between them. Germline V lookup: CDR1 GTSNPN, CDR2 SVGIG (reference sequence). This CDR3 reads CAWSFRESAFF. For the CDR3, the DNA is TGTGCCTGGAGCTTCAGGGAATCAGCTTTCTTT.